The 24 T cell receptor beta chains reported below all come from one sample, sequenced in a study of T cell responses to AZD1222 COVID-19 vaccine. This table comes from immunoSEQ multiplex PCR, and its TCRdb copy is limited to in-frame clones, with some not included. The top ten hold roughly 15% of the sample, which has 90,000 to 150,000 clones, about 86% seen once. The source was peripheral blood, collected 28 days after the second AZD1222 dose. The receptor set was obtained from an adult who received the AZD1222 COVID-19 vaccine.

The sample holds one count of this clone. V and J are TRBV7-3 and TRBJ2-3; 10 positions match TRBD2. The CDR3 loop spans 14 amino acids. The germline gives CDR1 SGHTA, CDR2 FQGTGA. Trimming at V came to 2 bases and at J to 4 bases, leaving 0 bases not matched to a gene. The CDR3 here is CASSLLAGADTQYF. The CDR3 nucleotides read TGTGCCAGCAGCTTACTAGCGGGAGCAGATACGCAGTATTTT. The full variable domain, rest sourced from reference TRBV7-3 and TRBJ2-3, is GAGVSQTPSNKVTEKGKYVELRCDPISGHTALYWYRQSLGQGPEFLIYFQGTGAADDSGLPNDRFFAVRPEGSVSTLKIQRTERGDSAVYLCASSLLAGADTQYFGPGTRLTVL.

The sample holds a few counts of this clone. The rearrangement links TRBV27 to TRBJ1-6; a possible D gene is TRBD1 (6 bases). The V gene lost 5 bases and the J gene lost 5 bases, with 13 bases spanning the gap. In germline, CDR1 is MNHEY, CDR2 SMNVEV (reference sequence). The CDR3 sequence is 15 residues long. CDR3 DNA: TGTGCCAGCAGTCCGCAGGGGCAGAATAATTCACCCCTCCACTTT. The encoded protein is CASSPQGQNNSPLHF.

The chain uses TRBV12-3 or TRBV12-4 and TRBJ1-6; possible D gene TRBD1, 5 bases. V was clipped by 5 bases and J by 8 bases, with 10 bases between them. This CDR3 has 13 amino acids. The CDR3 nucleotides are TGTGCCAGCAGTCAAGAGGGGTATTCACCCCTCCACTTT. It codes for CASSQEGYSPLHF.

The rearrangement uses TRBV9 and TRBJ2-5, with 13 bases aligning to TRBD2. This CDR3 comprises 17 residues. Germline CDR1 reads SGDLS; CDR2 reads YYNGEE. J lost 4 bases, V lost 4 bases, and 10 bases had no gene match. The CDR3 region is CASSQGTSGGALETQYF. For the CDR3, the DNA is TGTGCCAGCAGCCAAGGAACTAGCGGGGGGGCCCTAGAGACCCAGTACTTC.

The chain couples TRBV7-6 to TRBJ2-1; D might be TRBD2 (6 bases). Per germline, CDR1 SGHVS and CDR2 FNYEAQ. This CDR3 contains 16 residues. Trimming removed 4 bases from V and 0 bases from J, with 13 bases in between. This CDR3 reads CASSSRPGDSYNEQFF. CDR3 in DNA: TGTGCCAGCAGCTCGCGCCCGGGGGACTCCTACAATGAGCAGTTCTTC.

DNA of the CDR3: TGTGCCAGCAGAGATGGGGGCGACGGTAATTCACCCCTCCACTTT. The encoded protein is CASRDGGDGNSPLHF. The genes are TRBV5-4 and TRBJ1-6; tentatively, D is TRBD1 (6 bases). Trimming pared 5 bases from V and 6 bases from J, leaving 15 bases between. The CDR3 sequence is 15 residues long. CDR1 is SGHNT, CDR2 YYREEE, per germline (reference sequence).

This clone occurred once. The J gene is TRBJ2-5, the V gene TRBV25-1; no firm D call. The CDR3 totals 16 residues. V was cut by 6 bases and J by 2 bases, with 19 bases left in between. Germline CDR1 is MGHDK and CDR2 is SYGVNS. The CDR3 DNA sequence: TGTGCCAGCAGCCTGTGGTCCAAGGGTGGGCAAGAGACCCAGTACTTC. Its translation: CASSLWSKGGQETQYF.

The V and J genes are TRBV7-6 and TRBJ2-2; tentatively, D is TRBD2 (6 bases). Between the trimmed V and J ends, which lost 5 bases and 1 base, there was a span of 23 bases. Germline assignment: CDR1 SGHVS and CDR2 FNYEAQ. The CDR3 covers 19 residues. CDR3 DNA sequence: TGTGCCAGCAGCGCTGGCACGGGCCTTAGGCGGGGGAACACCGGGGAGCTGTTTTTT. This codes for CASSAGTGLRRGNTGELFF.

The chain is built from TRBV28 and TRBJ1-1, with a tentative D call TRBD1 (6 bases). The CDR3 has 14 residues. The germline V gene has CDR1 MDHEN and CDR2 SYDVKM. Trimming shortened V by 6 bases and J by 5 bases, and 16 bases separated the two germline ends. CDR3 region: CASRSGGLGTEAFF. The CDR3 nucleotides are TGTGCCAGCAGATCCGGGGGCTTAGGGACTGAAGCTTTCTTT.

The V and J genes are TRBV20-1 and TRBJ2-1; D ambiguous. The V end lost 3 bases, the J end lost 8 bases, and 5 bases lay between the germline ends. Germline V gene data show CDR1 as DFQATT and CDR2 as SNEGSKA (reference sequence). The CDR3 covers 10 residues. The CDR3 reads CSARKHEQFF. The CDR3 nucleotides read TGCAGTGCTAGGAAACATGAGCAGTTCTTC.

This CDR3 is CASSTGLAPDTQYF. CDR3 DNA sequence: TGCGCCAGCAGCACGGGACTAGCCCCGGATACGCAGTATTTT. V is TRBV5-1 and J is TRBJ2-3; 9 bases map to TRBD2. Germline V gives CDR1 SGHRS, CDR2 YFSETQ. This CDR3 is 14 amino acids long. V shed 4 bases, J shed 6 bases, and the junction held 6 bases outside the gene matches.

The chain uses TRBV12-3 or TRBV12-4 and TRBJ2-1; TRBD1 might be the D (5 bases). Between the trimmed V and J ends, which lost 2 bases and 7 bases, there was a span of 6 bases. The CDR3 spans 12 residues. CDR3 nucleotides: TGTGCCAGCAGTTTACAGGGAAATGAGCAGTTCTTC. Encoded protein: CASSLQGNEQFF.

The V and J genes are TRBV5-8 and TRBJ2-5; the D gene is possibly TRBD2 (5 bases). This CDR3 region has 15 residues. The V gene's germline CDR1 is SGHTS and CDR2 YDEGEE. V was trimmed by 4 bases and J by 2 bases, leaving 15 bases between them. The CDR3 sequence: CASSLGSIKQETQYF. For the CDR3, the DNA is TGTGCCAGCAGCCTTGGGAGTATCAAACAAGAGACCCAGTACTTC.

V and J are TRBV7-2 and TRBJ2-3, with TRBD2 matching 13 bases. The germline CDR1 and CDR2 sequences are SGHTA and FQGNSA. The CDR3 runs to 18 residues. V shed 2 bases and J 4 bases; nucleotides not matched to a gene: 9. The chain's CDR3 is CASSLKLAGGLWADTQYF. For the CDR3, the DNA is TGTGCCAGCAGCTTAAAACTAGCGGGGGGGCTATGGGCAGATACGCAGTATTTT. Supplemented by reference TRBV7-2 and TRBJ2-3, the full variable domain reads GAGVSQSPSNKVTEKGKDVELRCDPISGHTALYWYRQSLGQGLEFLIYFQGNSAPDKSGLPSDRFSAERTGGSVSTLTIQRTQQEDSAVYLCASSLKLAGGLWADTQYFGPGTRLTVL.

The J gene is TRBJ2-2, the V gene TRBV7-2; D assignment may be TRBD1 or TRBD2 (5 bases each). The CDR3 sequence is 15 residues long. Per the germline V gene, CDR1 is SGHTA and CDR2 is FQGNSA. V shed 5 bases and J shed 8 bases, with 18 bases lying between them. Here the CDR3 DNA reads TGTGCCAGCAGCCAGCTAGGGCAGGGACCGGGGGAGCTGTTTTTT. It specifies CASSQLGQGPGELFF.

This sequence joins TRBV24-1 and TRBJ1-2; no reliable D call. Germline CDR1 KGHDR, CDR2 SFDVKD. This CDR3 has 14 residues. Trimming shortened V by 2 bases and J by 5 bases, and 11 bases separated the two germline ends. The CDR3 reads CATSDSWARYGYTF. The CDR3 bases are TGTGCCACCAGTGATTCGTGGGCGAGATATGGCTACACCTTC.

A single count supports this clone. This chain connects TRBV5-1 to TRBJ1-1, with D uncertain. Germline V gene lookup returns CDR1 SGHRS and CDR2 YFSETQ. The CDR3 length is 14 residues. Trimming cost V 4 bases and J 4 bases, with 14 bases left between them. The CDR3 DNA reads as TGCGCCAGCAGCAAAAACACAGCCCCCACTGAAGCTTTCTTT. Translated: CASSKNTAPTEAFF.

This clone was detected only a few times. The chain joins TRBV19 to TRBJ1-1; maybe TRBD1 (5 bases). The germline V and J ends were trimmed by 11 bases and 6 bases, with 13 bases remaining between them. Germline V CDR1 and CDR2: LNHDA, SQIVND (reference sequence). The CDR3 is 11 amino acids. The CDR3 nucleotides read TGTGCCGTACTGAGGGGACCTGAAGCTTTCTTT. Amino acids: CAVLRGPEAFF. The full variable domain, with the rest looked up from reference TRBV19 and TRBJ1-1, is DGGITQSPKYLFRKEGQNVTLSCEQNLNHDAMYWYRQDPGQGLRLIYYSQIVNDFQKGDIAEGYSVSREKKESFPLTVTSAQKNPTAFYLCAVLRGPEAFFGQGTRLTVV.

This rearrangement joins TRBV11-2 to TRBJ2-4; D perhaps matches TRBD1 (6 bases). V lost 4 bases and J 3 bases, leaving 16 bases between the germline ends. CDR3 length equals 16 residues. Germline V lookup: CDR1 SGHAT, CDR2 FQNNGV. CDR3 loop: CASSSLRTANKNIQYF. CDR3 sequence (DNA): TGTGCCAGCAGCTCTCTCCGGACAGCTAACAAAAACATTCAGTACTTC.

A single count supports this clone. The chain links TRBV6-5 to TRBJ1-2; TRBD1 might be the D (6 bases). The CDR3 has 15 residues. The ends were cut back, 2 bases at V and 2 bases at J, with 12 bases in the middle. Germline values: CDR1 MNHEY, CDR2 SVGAGI. The DNA for the CDR3 is TGTGCCAGCAGTTACCAGACAGGAGGCAACTATGGCTACACCTTC. Translating gives CASSYQTGGNYGYTF.

This clone occurred a few times. This rearrangement joins TRBV7-8 to TRBJ1-3; 9 positions match TRBD1. The CDR3 runs to 16 residues. In germline, CDR1 is SGHVS, CDR2 FQNEAQ. With 0 bases clipped from V and 4 bases from J, the junction kept 4 bases outside the gene matches. The CDR3 nucleotides are TGTGCCAGCAGCTTAGCACAGGGGGCTATGGGAAACACCATATATTTT. The encoded protein is CASSLAQGAMGNTIYF.

This clone was detected a few times. The V and J genes are TRBV30 and TRBJ1-3; the match to TRBD1 covers 7 bases. With V trimmed by 6 bases and J by 0 bases, 11 bases remained unmatched. This CDR3 is 16 amino acids long. From germline, CDR1 is GTSNPN and CDR2 SVGIG (reference sequence). The CDR3 region is CACSAWDRYSGNTIYF. CDR3 nucleotide sequence: TGTGCCTGTTCAGCCTGGGACAGATACTCTGGAAACACCATATATTTT. Supplemented by reference TRBV30 and TRBJ1-3, the full variable domain reads SQTIHQWPATLVQPVGSPLSLECTVEGTSNPNLYWYRQAAGRGLQLLFYSVGIGQISSEVPQNLSASRPQDRQFILSSKKLLLSDSGFYLCACSAWDRYSGNTIYFGEGSWLTVV.

The chain employs TRBV27 and TRBJ2-1; 11 bases are shared with TRBD2. V was pared by 6 bases and J by 5 bases, with 6 bases of the junction left unmatched. Germline CDR1 and CDR2: MNHEY and SMNVEV (reference sequence). This CDR3 region has 15 residues. Here the CDR3 DNA reads TGTGCCAGCAGCCCATCGACTAGCGGGAACAATGAGCAGTTCTTC. Translated: CASSPSTSGNNEQFF.

The chain has TRBV6-5 and TRBJ2-3; the D is unclear. This CDR3 has 15 amino acids. Trimming pared 2 bases from V and 4 bases from J, leaving 13 bases between. Per germline, CDR1 MNHEY and CDR2 SVGAGI. CDR3 sequence (DNA): TGTGCCAGCAGTTACAGTCGGCCCGCAGCAGATACGCAGTATTTT. Amino acid sequence: CASSYSRPAADTQYF.